Shown below are 15 T cell receptor beta chains from a single sample sequenced in a study of blood T cell repertoires in COVID-19. Repertoires were generated with immunoSEQ multiplex PCR, while TCRdb's copy carries only in-frame clones and drops some. The table lists 220,000 or so clones, about 79% of them singletons. Sequencing used PBMCs or T cells enriched from blood (not recorded which). These receptors were taken from a woman in her thirties or forties with acute COVID-19.

This sequence joins TRBV30 and TRBJ1-4, with 7 bases fitting TRBD1. Germline-derived CDR1 and CDR2 are GTSNPN and SVGIG (reference sequence). Trimming at V came to 1 base and at J to 3 bases, leaving 20 bases not matched to a gene. CDR3 length equals 20 residues. The CDR3 sequence: CAWSGIKQGEERWSNEKLFF. The CDR3 coding sequence is TGTGCCTGGAGTGGAATAAAGCAGGGGGAAGAACGCTGGTCTAATGAAAAACTGTTTTTT.

The rearrangement links TRBV15 to TRBJ2-1, with 11 bases matching TRBD2. Unmatched junction bases numbered 17, after V lost 5 bases and J lost 5 bases. CDR1 is LNHNV and CDR2 is YYDKDF in the germline V gene (reference sequence). The CDR3 spans 19 residues. The CDR3 region is CATSGTGTSGYPRDNEQFF. The CDR3 nucleotides read TGTGCCACCAGCGGAACCGGGACTAGCGGATACCCGAGGGACAATGAGCAGTTCTTC.

The chain uses TRBV9 and TRBJ2-3; 14 nucleotides match TRBD2. Trimming at V came to 3 bases and at J to 6 bases, leaving 6 bases not matched to a gene. CDR1 is SGDLS, CDR2 YYNGEE, per germline. The CDR3 loop spans 16 amino acids. CDR3 DNA: TGTGCCAGCAGCGCCCCGGGACTAGCGGGAGTGGATACGCAGTATTTT. Encoded protein: CASSAPGLAGVDTQYF.

This clone appeared a few times. This chain connects TRBV20-1 to TRBJ2-7; D is ambiguous. Trimming stripped 3 bases from V and 3 bases from J, with 12 bases between. The CDR3 loop spans 13 amino acids. CDR1 and CDR2 (germline): DFQATT, SNEGSKA (reference sequence). CDR3 region: CSASHRIHYEQYF. The DNA of the CDR3 is TGCAGTGCTAGTCATAGAATCCACTACGAGCAGTACTTC.

This clone was seen a handful of times. The rearrangement uses TRBV6-5 and TRBJ1-2; 8 bases are a match to TRBD1. The CDR3 sequence is 15 residues long. From germline, CDR1 is MNHEY and CDR2 SVGAGI. With V trimmed by 0 bases and J by 4 bases, 4 bases remained unmatched. The CDR3 nucleotides read TGTGCCAGCAGTTACTCACAGGGGGGCGCCTATGGCTACACCTTC. Translation gives CASSYSQGGAYGYTF.

CDR3 sequence: CSVRTSGTDTQYF. DNA for the CDR3: TGCAGCGTCCGGACTAGCGGCACAGATACGCAGTATTTT. The genes are TRBV29-1 and TRBJ2-3, with 9 bases fitting TRBD2. The CDR3 length is 13 residues. V dropped 6 bases and J dropped 1; count of bases not matched to a gene: 2. CDR1 is SQVTM, CDR2 ANQGSEA, per germline.

The V and J genes are TRBV28 and TRBJ1-3; D is ambiguous. Germline values: CDR1 MDHEN, CDR2 SYDVKM. Trimming left V 6 bases short and J 3 bases short, with 15 bases between. The CDR3 is made up of 15 amino acids. The CDR3 reads CASSLTPRGGNTIYF. As DNA, the CDR3 is TGTGCCAGCAGCCTCACCCCTCGGGGTGGAAACACCATATATTTT.

A few counts support this clone. The chain combines TRBV4-1 with TRBJ1-5; a possible D gene is TRBD1 (5 bases). CDR1 is MGHRA and CDR2 is YSYEKL in the germline V gene. Trimming took 3 bases from V and 6 from J, leaving 12 bases between them. The CDR3 runs 14 residues. For the CDR3, the DNA is TGCGCCAGCAGCCACACGGGGGTAGCTCAGCCCCAGCATTTT. It translates to CASSHTGVAQPQHF.

The chain employs TRBV7-8 and TRBJ2-1, with D possibly being TRBD2 (5 bases). This CDR3 is 15 amino acids long. Germline CDR1 reads SGHVS; CDR2 reads FQNEAQ. V lost 2 bases, J lost 6 bases, and 14 bases lay in between. CDR3 coding DNA: TGTGCCAGCAGCTTATTCCCGGGTCGGGGCAATGAGCAGTTCTTC. Translation: CASSLFPGRGNEQFF.

This rearrangement joins TRBV4-3 to TRBJ1-4; D uncertain. CDR1 and CDR2 from the germline V gene are LGHNA and YSLEER. The CDR3 is made up of 15 amino acids. Trimming removed 1 base at V and 4 bases at J, with 10 bases between. In DNA form, the CDR3 reads TGCGCCAGCAGCCAAGGGGTGGGGAGTAATGAAAAACTGTTTTTT. This encodes CASSQGVGSNEKLFF.

The V call is TRBV5-4, the J call TRBJ2-1, with 10 bases that match TRBD2. Germline lookup yields CDR1 SGHNT and CDR2 YYREEE (reference sequence). With 5 bases clipped from V and 6 bases from J, the junction kept 8 bases outside the gene matches. The CDR3 loop spans 15 amino acids. The CDR3: CASRNRLAGFNEQFF. DNA for the CDR3: TGTGCCAGCAGGAACCGACTAGCGGGTTTCAATGAGCAGTTCTTC.

The rearrangement links TRBV18 to TRBJ1-1; the match to TRBD1 covers 7 bases. The CDR3 loop spans 15 amino acids. Looked up from germline, CDR1 is KGHSH and CDR2 is LQKENI. Trimming removed 4 bases from V and 6 bases from J; junction bases left unmatched: 11. CDR3 DNA sequence: TGTGCCAGCTCACGGACAGGCCAGGGGTTATCTGAAGCTTTCTTT. Translation gives CASSRTGQGLSEAFF.

V gene TRBV7-9 combines with J gene TRBJ2-7; tentative D call: TRBD2 (5 bases). Trimming cost V 5 bases and J 2 bases, with 13 bases left between them. The CDR3 has 14 amino acids. Germline V CDR1 and CDR2: SEHNR, FQNEAQ (reference sequence). The CDR3 DNA is TGTGCCAGCAGCCCCGAGGGTAGGACCTACGAGCAGTACTTC. Its protein product is CASSPEGRTYEQYF.

The chain is built from TRBV29-1 and TRBJ2-7, with 7 bases aligning to TRBD2. CDR3 length: 13 residues. V was pared by 5 bases and J by 5 bases, with 9 bases of the junction left unmatched. Germline V lookup: CDR1 SQVTM, CDR2 ANQGSEA. The CDR3 here is CSVLGGRDHEQYF. The CDR3, as DNA: TGCAGCGTTCTCGGCGGGAGAGACCACGAGCAGTACTTC.

The chain joins TRBV19 to TRBJ2-2; D might be TRBD2 (5 bases). The length of the CDR3 is 14 residues. CDR1 and CDR2 (germline): LNHDA, SQIVND (reference sequence). V lost 6 bases and J lost 5, with 13 bases in between. In DNA form, the CDR3 reads TGTGCCAGTAGAGGGAGCAGTCAAACCGGGGAGCTGTTTTTT. It is translated as CASRGSSQTGELFF.